This T cell receptor (beta chain) emerged from a study of blood T cells in healthy people across ages. A second PCR, run for roughly 7 to 12 cycles, used a sample-barcoded 5' primer plus a J-beta primer mix. TCRdb analysed the 5' RACE reads with MiXCR anew, one entry per CDR3 protein. The profile shows roughly 500,000 distinct CDR3 sequences, approximately 30% of them singletons. Sequencing was carried out using blood. The TCR comes from a woman in her 70s in good health.

The CDR3 here is CASSLRHLGAQYF. CDR3 nucleotide sequence: TGTGCCAGCAGTTTAAGGCACCTTGGGGCCCAGTACTTC. V is TRBV12-3 or TRBV12-4 and J is TRBJ2-5; no firm D call. The CDR3 loop spans 13 amino acids. V dropped 2 bases and J dropped 9 bases, with 13 bases sitting between them.